This T cell receptor beta chain is from a study of T cell responses to AZD1222 COVID-19 vaccine. Using immunoSEQ multiplex PCR, the repertoire was profiled, and TCRdb retains in-frame clones only, with some absent. Here the sample spans about 120,000 clones, 75% to 95% being singletons. V was pared by 5 bases and J by 5 bases, with 10 bases between. The CDR3 is 14 amino acids. Germline V lookup: CDR1 ENHRY, CDR2 SYGVKD. To note about this clone: The antigen remains unidentified.

Regarding the study as a whole: Following two doses of AZD1222, Spike-specific TCR breadth and depth rose. Donors, mostly white British, included more females; clonal diversity was possibly underestimated. Spike-wide coverage was observed for vaccine-associated CD4 TCRs, with dominant responses at 160-218 and 743-854. Among spike-specific TCRs, nearly half reportedly target unmutated variant regions.

The sequence was collected from an adult who received the MenACWY meningococcal vaccine as a control. The chain uses TRBV10-3 and TRBJ1-6, with D uncertain. The material sequenced was peripheral blood, taken 28 days after the second dose of the MenACWY control vaccine. This CDR3 is CAISSRADNSPLHF. The DNA for the CDR3 is TGTGCCATCAGTTCCCGGGCCGATAATTCACCCCTCCACTTT.